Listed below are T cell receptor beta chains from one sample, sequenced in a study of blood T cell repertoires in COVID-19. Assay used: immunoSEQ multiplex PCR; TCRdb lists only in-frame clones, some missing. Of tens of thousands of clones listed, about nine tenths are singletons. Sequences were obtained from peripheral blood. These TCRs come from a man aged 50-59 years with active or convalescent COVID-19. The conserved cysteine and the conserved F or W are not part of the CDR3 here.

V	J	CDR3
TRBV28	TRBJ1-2	ASSLGTGVGPNYGYT
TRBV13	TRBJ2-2	ASSRIGLAGVNTGELF
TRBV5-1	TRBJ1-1	ASSGIFGALGANTEAF
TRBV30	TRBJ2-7	AWSVPGGLYEQY
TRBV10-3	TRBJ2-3	ATTQFPGQGTDTQY
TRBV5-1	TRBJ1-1	ASSPGTGPTEAF
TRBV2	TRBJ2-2	ASSEQAGGVTGELF
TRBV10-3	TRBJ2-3	AISERQGLTDTQY
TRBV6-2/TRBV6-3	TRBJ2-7	ASSYPGQGKYEQY
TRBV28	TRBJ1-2	ASSLSGALYGYT
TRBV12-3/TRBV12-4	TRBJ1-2	ASSMTGFYGYT
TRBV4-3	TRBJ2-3	ASSQDFLGLTDTQY
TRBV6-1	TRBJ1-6	ASSATRDRVNSPLH
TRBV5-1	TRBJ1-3	ASSLEGLGNTIY
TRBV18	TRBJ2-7	ASSLSQGGHEQY
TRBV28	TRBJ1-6	ASSPGQINSPLH
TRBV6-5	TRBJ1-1	ASSPTVNTEAF
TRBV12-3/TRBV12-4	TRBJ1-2	ASSQTGAGGYT
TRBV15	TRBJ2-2	ATSSPRTGNTGELF
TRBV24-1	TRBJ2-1	ATSDLLGADSSEQF
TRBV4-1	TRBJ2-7	ASSQDLRDSLNYEQY
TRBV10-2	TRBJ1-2	ASSDQNYGYT
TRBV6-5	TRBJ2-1	ASSSSGGDNEQF
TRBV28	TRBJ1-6	ASSWGDSPLH
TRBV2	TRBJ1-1	ASSETRKGGAF
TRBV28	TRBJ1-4	ASSGASRANEKLF
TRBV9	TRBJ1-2	ASSRTGTGGNGYT
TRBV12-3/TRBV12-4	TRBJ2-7	ASSPGRAYEQY
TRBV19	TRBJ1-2	ASRDSLNYGYT
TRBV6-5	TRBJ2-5	ASRPGLAVRETQY
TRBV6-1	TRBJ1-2	ASSEGTVNYGYT
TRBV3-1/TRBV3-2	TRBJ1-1	ASSTGTGNTEAF
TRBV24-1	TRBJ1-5	ATSVPGQGQPQH
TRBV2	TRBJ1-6	ASTLRTGTLNNSPLH
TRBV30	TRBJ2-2	AWSLFGELF
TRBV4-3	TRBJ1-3	ASSRQAGQGILSGNTIY
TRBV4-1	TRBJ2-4	ASSQTDREAKNIQY
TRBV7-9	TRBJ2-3	ASIAGASSTDTQY
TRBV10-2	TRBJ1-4	ATTGQYNEKLF
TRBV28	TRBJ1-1	ASSSHREGEAF
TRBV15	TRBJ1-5	ATSRQGGHQPQH
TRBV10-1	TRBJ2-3	ASSLEPIPRGHTDTQY
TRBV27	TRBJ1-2	ASSKLQGNYGYT
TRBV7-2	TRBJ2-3	ASSLAGGGATDTQY
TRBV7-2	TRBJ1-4	ASSPTGGGGNEKLF
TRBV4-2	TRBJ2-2	ASSQGLAGVVTGELF
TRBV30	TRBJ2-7	AWVFRGRGSYEQY
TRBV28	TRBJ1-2	ASRVTGRGYT
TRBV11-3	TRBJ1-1	ASSYSQGTEAF
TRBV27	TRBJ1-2	ASSATGGKGYT
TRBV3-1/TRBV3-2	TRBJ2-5	ASSQELLRPETQY
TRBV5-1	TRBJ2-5	ASSLEVGGARETQY
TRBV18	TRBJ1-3	ASSRTGTDSGNTIY